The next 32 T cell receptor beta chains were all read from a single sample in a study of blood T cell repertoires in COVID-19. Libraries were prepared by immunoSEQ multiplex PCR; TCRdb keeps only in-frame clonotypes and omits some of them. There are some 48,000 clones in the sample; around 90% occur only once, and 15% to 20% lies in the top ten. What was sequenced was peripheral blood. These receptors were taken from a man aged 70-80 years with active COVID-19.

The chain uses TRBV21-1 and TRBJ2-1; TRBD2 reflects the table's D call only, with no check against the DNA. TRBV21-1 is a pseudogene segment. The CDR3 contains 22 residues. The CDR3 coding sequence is TGTGCCAGCAGCTCGCGGACTCCGGGACAGGGGGCTGGGACTAGCGGGGAGTATGAGCAGTTCTTC. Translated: CASSSRTPGQGAGTSGEYEQFF.

CDR3 DNA: TGTGCCAGTAGTACGATCGGGACAGGCTACGAGCAGTACTTC. It encodes CASSTIGTGYEQYF. The J gene is TRBJ2-7, the V gene TRBV19, with TRBD1 matching over 8 bases. CDR3 length: 14 residues. The germline gives CDR1 LNHDA, CDR2 SQIVND (reference sequence). V shed 4 bases and J 3 bases; nucleotides not matched to a gene: 5.

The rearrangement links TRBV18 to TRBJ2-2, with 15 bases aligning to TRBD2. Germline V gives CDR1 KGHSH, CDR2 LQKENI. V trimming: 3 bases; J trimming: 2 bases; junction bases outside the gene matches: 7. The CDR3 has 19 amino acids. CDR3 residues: CASSPPGLAGGYNTGELFF. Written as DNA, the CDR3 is TGTGCCAGCTCACCTCCGGGACTAGCGGGGGGATATAACACCGGGGAGCTGTTTTTT.

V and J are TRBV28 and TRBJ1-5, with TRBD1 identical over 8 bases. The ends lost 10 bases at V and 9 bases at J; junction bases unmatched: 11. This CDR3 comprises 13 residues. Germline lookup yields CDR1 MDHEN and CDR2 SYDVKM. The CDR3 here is CAIDDRGLRPQHF. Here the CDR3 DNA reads TGTGCCATCGACGACAGGGGCCTTCGGCCCCAGCATTTT. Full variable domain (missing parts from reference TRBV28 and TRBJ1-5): DVKVTQSSRYLVKRTGEKVFLECVQDMDHENMFWYRQDPGLGLRLIYFSYDVKMKEKGDIPEGYSVSREKKERFSLILESASTNQTSMYLCAIDDRGLRPQHFGDGTRLSIL.

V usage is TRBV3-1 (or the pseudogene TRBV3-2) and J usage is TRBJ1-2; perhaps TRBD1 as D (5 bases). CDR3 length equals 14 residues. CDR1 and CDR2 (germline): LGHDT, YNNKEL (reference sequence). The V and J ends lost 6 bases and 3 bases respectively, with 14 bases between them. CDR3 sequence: CASRPGAGDYGYTF. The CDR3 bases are TGTGCCAGCAGACCAGGCGCGGGGGACTATGGCTACACCTTC.

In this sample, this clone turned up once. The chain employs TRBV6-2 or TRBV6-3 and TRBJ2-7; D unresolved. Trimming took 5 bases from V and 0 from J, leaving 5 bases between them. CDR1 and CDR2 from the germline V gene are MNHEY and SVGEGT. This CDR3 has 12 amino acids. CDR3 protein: CASSPHSYEQYF. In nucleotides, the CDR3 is TGTGCCAGCAGTCCCCACTCCTACGAGCAGTACTTC.

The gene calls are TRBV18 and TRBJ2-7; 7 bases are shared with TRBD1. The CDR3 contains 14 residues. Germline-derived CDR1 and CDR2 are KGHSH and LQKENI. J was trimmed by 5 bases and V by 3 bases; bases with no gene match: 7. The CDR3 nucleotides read TGTGCCAGCTCACCGAATATAGACAGGGACGAGCAGTACTTC. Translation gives CASSPNIDRDEQYF.

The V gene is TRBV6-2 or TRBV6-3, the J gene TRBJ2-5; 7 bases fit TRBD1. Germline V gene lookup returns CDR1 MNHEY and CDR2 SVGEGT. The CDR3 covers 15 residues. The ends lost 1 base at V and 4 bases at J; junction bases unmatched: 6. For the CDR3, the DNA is TGTGCCAGCAGTTACTTAGGGGGCCGAGGAGAGACCCAGTACTTC. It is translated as CASSYLGGRGETQYF.

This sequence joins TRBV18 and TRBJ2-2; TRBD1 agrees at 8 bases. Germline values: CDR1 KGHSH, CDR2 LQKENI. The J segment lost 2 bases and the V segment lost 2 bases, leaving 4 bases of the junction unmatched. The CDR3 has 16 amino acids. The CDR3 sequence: CASSPRTGTNTGELFF. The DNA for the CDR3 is TGTGCCAGCTCACCAAGGACAGGGACAAACACCGGGGAGCTGTTTTTT. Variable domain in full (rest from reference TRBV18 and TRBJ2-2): NAGVMQNPRHLVRRRGQEARLRCSPMKGHSHVYWYRQLPEEGLKFMVYLQKENIIDESGMPKERFSAEFPKEGPSILRIQQVVRGDSAAYFCASSPRTGTNTGELFFGEGSRLTVL.

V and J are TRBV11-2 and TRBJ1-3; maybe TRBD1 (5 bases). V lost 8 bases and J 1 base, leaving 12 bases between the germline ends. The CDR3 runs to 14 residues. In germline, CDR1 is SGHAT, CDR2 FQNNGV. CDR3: CASRTMPSGNTIYF. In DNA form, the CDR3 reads TGTGCCAGCCGGACAATGCCTTCTGGAAACACCATATATTTT.

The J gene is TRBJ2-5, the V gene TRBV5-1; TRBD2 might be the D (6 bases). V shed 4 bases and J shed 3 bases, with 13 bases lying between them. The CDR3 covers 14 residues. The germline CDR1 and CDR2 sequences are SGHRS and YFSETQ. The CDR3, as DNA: TGCGCCAGCAGCCTGGCGGGAAAGAAAGAGACCCAGTACTTC. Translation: CASSLAGKKETQYF.

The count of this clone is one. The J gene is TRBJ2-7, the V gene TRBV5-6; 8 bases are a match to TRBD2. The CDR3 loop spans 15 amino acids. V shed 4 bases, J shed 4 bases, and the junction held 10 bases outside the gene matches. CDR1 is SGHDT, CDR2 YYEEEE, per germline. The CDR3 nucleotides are TGTGCCAGCAGCGAAGGGACTAGGATGATGTACGAGCAGTACTTC. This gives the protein CASSEGTRMMYEQYF.

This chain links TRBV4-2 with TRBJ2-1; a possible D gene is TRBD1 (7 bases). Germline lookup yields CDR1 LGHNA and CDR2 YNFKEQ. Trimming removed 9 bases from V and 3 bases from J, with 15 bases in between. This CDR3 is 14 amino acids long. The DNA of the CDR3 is TGTGCCAGTAGGCCAGGGGGGTACTACAATGAGCAGTTCTTC. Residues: CASRPGGYYNEQFF.

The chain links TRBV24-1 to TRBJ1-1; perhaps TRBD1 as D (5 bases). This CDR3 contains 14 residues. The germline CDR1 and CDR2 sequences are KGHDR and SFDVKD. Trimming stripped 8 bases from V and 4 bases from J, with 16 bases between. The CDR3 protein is CATMQGGETTEAFF. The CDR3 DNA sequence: TGTGCCACCATGCAGGGCGGCGAGACCACTGAAGCTTTCTTT.

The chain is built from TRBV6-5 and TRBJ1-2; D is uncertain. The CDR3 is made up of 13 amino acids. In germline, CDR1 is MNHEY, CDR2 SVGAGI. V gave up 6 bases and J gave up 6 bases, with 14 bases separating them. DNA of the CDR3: TGTGCCAGCAGCAGAGAGGGCAGGAATGGCTACACCTTC. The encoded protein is CASSREGRNGYTF.

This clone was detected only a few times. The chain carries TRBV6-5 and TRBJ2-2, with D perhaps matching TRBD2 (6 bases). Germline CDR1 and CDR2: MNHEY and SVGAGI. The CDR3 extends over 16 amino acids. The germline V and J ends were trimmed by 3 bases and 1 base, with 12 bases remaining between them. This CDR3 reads CASSYLGTQNTGELFF. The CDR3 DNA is TGTGCCAGCAGTTATTTGGGGACTCAGAACACCGGGGAGCTGTTTTTT.

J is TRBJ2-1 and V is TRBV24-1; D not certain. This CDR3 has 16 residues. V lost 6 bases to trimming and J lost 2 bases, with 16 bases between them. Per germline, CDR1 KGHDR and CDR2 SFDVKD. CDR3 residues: CATSPSTYPTYNEQFF. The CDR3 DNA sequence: TGTGCCACCAGTCCTTCGACTTACCCTACCTACAATGAGCAGTTCTTC.

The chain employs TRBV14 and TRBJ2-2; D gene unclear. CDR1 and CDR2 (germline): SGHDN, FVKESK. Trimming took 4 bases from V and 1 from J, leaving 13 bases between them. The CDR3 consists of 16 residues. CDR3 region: CASSPREKKNTGELFF. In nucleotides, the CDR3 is TGTGCCAGCAGCCCTCGTGAGAAGAAGAACACCGGGGAGCTGTTTTTT. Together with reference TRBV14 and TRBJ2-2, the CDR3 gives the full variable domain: EAGVTQFPSHSVIEKGQTVTLRCDPISGHDNLYWYRRVMGKEIKFLLHFVKESKQDESGMPNNRFLAERTGGTYSTLKVQPAELEDSGVYFCASSPREKKNTGELFFGEGSRLTVL.

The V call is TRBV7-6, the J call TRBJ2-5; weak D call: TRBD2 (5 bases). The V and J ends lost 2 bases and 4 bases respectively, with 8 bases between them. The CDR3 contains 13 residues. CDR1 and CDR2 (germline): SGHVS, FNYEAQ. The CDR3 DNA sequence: TGTGCCAGCAGCTTAAGGGCGGGAGAGACCCAGTACTTC. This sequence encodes CASSLRAGETQYF.

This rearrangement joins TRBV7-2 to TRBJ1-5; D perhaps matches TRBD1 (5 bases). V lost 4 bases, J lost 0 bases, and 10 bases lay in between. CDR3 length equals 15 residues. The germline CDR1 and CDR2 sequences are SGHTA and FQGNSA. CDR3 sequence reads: CASSSRVNSNQPQHF. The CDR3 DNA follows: TGTGCCAGCAGCTCCAGGGTTAATAGCAATCAGCCCCAGCATTTT.

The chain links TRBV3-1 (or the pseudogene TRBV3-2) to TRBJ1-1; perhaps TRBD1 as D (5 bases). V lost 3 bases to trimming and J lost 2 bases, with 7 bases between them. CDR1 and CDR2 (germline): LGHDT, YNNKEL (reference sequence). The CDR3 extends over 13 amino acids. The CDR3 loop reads CASSHQGNTEAFF. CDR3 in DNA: TGTGCCAGCAGCCACCAGGGTAACACTGAAGCTTTCTTT.

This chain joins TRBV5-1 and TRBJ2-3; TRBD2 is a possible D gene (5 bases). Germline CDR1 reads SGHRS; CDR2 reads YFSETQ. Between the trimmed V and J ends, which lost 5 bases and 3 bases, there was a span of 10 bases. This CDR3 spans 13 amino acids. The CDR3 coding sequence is TGCGCCAGCAGGGAGTCGGGAACAGATACGCAGTATTTT. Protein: CASRESGTDTQYF.

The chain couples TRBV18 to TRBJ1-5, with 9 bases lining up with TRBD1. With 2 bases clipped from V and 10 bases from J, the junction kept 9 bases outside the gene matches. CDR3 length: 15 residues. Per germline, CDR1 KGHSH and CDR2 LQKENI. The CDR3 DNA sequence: TGTGCCAGCTCACCAAATGCGGGACAGGGTGGCCCCCAGCATTTT. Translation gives CASSPNAGQGGPQHF.

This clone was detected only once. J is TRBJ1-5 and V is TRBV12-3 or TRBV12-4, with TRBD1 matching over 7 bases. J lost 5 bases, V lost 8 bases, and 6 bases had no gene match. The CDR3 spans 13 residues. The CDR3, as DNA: TGTGCCAGCGGGACAGAGGGATATCAGCCCCAGCATTTT. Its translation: CASGTEGYQPQHF.

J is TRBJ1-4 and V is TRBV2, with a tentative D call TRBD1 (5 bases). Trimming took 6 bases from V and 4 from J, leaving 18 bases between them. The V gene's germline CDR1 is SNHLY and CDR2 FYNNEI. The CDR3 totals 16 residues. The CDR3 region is CASRVLQGWDNEKLFF. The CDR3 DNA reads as TGTGCCAGCAGGGTTCTTCAGGGTTGGGATAATGAAAAACTGTTTTTT.

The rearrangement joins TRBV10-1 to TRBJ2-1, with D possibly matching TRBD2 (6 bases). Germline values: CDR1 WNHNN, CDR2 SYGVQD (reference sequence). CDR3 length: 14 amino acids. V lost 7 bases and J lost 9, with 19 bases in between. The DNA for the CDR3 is TGCGCCAGCACCCCGGGGCTAGCGCCCGGTGAGCAGTTCTTC. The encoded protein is CASTPGLAPGEQFF.

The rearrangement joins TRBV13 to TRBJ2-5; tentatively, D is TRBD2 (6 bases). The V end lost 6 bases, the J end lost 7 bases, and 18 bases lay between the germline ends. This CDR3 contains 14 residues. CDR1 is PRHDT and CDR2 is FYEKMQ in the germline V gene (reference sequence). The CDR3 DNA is TGTGCCAGCAGACGGATAGGGAGGAGTGGGACCCAGTACTTC. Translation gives CASRRIGRSGTQYF.

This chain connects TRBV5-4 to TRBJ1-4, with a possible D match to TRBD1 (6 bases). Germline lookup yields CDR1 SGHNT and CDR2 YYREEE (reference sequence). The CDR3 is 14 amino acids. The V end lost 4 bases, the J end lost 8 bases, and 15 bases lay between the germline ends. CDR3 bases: TGTGCCAGCAGCCCCAACAGGGCTGACGAAAAACTGTTTTTT. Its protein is CASSPNRADEKLFF.

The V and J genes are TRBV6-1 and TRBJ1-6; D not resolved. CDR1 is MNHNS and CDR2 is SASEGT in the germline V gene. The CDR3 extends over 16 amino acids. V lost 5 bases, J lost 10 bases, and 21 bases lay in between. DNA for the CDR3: TGTGCCAGCAGTCAAGAACATGCAGCGGTATGGTCACCCCTCCACTTT. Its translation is CASSQEHAAVWSPLHF.

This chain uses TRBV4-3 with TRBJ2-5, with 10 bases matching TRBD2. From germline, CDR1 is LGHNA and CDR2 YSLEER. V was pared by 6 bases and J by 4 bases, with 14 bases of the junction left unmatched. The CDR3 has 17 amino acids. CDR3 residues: CASSPLASGSRAETQYF. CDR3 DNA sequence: TGCGCCAGCAGTCCTCTGGCTAGCGGGAGCCGGGCAGAGACCCAGTACTTC.

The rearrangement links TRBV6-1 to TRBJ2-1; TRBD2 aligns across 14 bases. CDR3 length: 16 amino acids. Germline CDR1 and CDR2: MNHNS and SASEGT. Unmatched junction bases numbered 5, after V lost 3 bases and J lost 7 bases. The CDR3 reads CASSESTSGRGNEQFF. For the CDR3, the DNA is TGTGCCAGCAGTGAGTCGACTAGCGGGAGGGGGAATGAGCAGTTCTTC.

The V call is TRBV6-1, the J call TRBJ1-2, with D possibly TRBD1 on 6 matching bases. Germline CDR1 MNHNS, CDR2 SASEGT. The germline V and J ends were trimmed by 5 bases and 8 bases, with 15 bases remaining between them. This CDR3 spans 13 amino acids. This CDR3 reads CASSPTGAEGYTF. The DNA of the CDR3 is TGTGCCAGCAGTCCGACAGGTGCGGAGGGCTACACCTTC.